The entry below describes one TCR beta chain. This entry comes from a study of blood T cell repertoires in COVID-19. About the study: The samples span acute and convalescent COVID-19 from the United States, Italy and Spain. T cells, B-cell-depleted T cells, or PBMCs supplied cDNA or gDNA.

In the source study's methods: Amplification with reference gene primers provided the estimates of nucleated cell counts. Here immunoSEQ multiplex PCR was the method, and the copy in TCRdb shows in-frame clones only, minus some. The V and J calls and clone size were taken over from that table, and D and trimming were inferred from the DNA. The repertoire consists of roughly 130,000 clones, with around 87% occurring once and the leading ten covering approximately 3.3%. The junction had 7 bases not matched to a gene; V was cut back by 5 bases and J by 7 bases. The germline gives CDR1 SEHNR, CDR2 FQNEAQ (reference sequence). The CDR3 has 13 amino acids.

The clonotype comes from a woman in her sixties or seventies with acute or convalescent COVID-19. Sequenced input: peripheral blood. This chain connects TRBV7-9 to TRBJ1-2; 7 bases align to TRBD1. The DNA of the CDR3 is TGTGCCAGCAGCATAACAGGGGCTGGTGGCTACACCTTC. Its protein product is CASSITGAGGYTF.